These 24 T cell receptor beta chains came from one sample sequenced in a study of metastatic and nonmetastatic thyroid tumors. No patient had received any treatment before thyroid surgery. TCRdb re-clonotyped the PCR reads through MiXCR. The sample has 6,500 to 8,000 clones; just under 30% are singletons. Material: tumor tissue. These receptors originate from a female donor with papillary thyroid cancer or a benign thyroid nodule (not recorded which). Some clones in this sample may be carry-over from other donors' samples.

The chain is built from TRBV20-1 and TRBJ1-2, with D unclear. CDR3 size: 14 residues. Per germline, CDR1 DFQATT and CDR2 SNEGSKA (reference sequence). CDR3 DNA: TGCAGCACTGCCGGGGATCTACTACCCAATGGCTACACCTTC. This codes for CSTAGDLLPNGYTF.

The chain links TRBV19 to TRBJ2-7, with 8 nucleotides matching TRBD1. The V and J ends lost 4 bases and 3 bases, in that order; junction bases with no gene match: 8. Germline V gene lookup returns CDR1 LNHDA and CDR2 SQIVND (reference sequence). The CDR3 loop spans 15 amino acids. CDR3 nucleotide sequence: TGTGCCAGTAGTAGACCGGGACAGGCTTACTACGAGCAGTACTTC. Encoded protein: CASSRPGQAYYEQYF.

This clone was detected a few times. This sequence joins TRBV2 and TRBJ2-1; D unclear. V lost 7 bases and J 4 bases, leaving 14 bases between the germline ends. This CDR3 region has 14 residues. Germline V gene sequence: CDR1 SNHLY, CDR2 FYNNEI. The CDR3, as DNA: TGTGCCAGCAATGTGGGTCAGAGATACAATGAGCAGTTCTTC. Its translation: CASNVGQRYNEQFF.

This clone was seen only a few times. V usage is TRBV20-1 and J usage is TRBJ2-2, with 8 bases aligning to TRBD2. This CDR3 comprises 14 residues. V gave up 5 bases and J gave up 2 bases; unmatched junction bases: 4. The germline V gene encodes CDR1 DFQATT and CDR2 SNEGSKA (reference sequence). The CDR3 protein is CSAFGTRNTGELFF. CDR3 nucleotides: TGCAGTGCTTTCGGGACTAGAAACACCGGGGAGCTGTTTTTT.

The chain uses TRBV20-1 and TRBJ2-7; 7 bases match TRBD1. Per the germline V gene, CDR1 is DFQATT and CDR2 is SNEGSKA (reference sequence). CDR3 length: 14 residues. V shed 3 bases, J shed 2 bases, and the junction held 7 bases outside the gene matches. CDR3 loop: CSARESGTAYEQYF. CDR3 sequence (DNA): TGCAGTGCTAGGGAATCCGGGACAGCCTACGAGCAGTACTTC.

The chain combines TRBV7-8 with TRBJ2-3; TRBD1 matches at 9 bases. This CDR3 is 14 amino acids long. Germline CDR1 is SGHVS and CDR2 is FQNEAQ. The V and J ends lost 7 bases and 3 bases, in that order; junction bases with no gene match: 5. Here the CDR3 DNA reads TGTGCCAGCAACAGGGGGCTTGAAACAGATACGCAGTATTTT. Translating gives CASNRGLETDTQYF.

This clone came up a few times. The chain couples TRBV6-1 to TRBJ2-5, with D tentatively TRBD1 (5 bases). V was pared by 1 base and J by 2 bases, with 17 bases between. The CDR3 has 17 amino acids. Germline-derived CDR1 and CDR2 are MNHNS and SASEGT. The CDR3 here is CASSEGDSLIRQETQYF. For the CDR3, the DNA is TGTGCCAGCAGTGAAGGCGACAGCCTTATTCGACAAGAGACCCAGTACTTC.

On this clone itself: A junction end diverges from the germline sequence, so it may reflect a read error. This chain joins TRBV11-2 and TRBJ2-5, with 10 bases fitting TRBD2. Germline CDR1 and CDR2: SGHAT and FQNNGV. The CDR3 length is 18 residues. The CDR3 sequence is CASSHPPGTSGDQETQYF. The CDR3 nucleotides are TGTGCCAGCAGCCACCCCCCGGGTACTAGCGGGGATCAAGAGACACAGTACTTC.

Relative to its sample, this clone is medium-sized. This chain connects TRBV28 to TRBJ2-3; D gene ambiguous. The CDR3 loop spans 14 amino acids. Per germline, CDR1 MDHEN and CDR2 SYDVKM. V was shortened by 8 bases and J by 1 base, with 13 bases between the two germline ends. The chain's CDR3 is CASAYLQGTDTQYF. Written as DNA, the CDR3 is TGTGCCAGCGCGTACCTTCAGGGCACAGATACGCAGTATTTT.

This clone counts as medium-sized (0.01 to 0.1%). The CDR3 spells CASSQDDRADTQYF. The DNA for the CDR3 is TGCGCCAGCAGCCAAGATGACAGGGCAGATACGCAGTATTTT. This chain links TRBV4-1 with TRBJ2-3, with 7 bases that match TRBD1. The CDR3 length is 14 residues. After removal of 0 bases from V and 4 bases from J, the junction contained 1 base not matched to a gene. Germline V lookup: CDR1 MGHRA, CDR2 YSYEKL.

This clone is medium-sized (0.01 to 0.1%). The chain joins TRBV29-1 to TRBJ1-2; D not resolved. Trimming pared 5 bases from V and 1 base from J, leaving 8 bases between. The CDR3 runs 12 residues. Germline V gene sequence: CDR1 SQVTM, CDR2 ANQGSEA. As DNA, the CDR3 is TGCAGCGTTACAGATAATAACTATGGCTACACCTTC. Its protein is CSVTDNNYGYTF.

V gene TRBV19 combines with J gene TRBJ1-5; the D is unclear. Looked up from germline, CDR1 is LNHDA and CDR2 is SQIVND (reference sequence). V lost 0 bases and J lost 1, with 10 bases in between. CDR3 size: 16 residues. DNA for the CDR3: TGTGCCAGTAGTATAGATCACTTTATCAGCAATCAGCCCCAGCATTTT. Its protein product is CASSIDHFISNQPQHF.

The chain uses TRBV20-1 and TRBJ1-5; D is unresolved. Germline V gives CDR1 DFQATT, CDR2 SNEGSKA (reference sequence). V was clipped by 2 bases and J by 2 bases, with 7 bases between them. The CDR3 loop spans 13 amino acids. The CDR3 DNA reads TGCAGTGCTAGATCGGTCGGCAATCAGCCCCAGCATTTT. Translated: CSARSVGNQPQHF.

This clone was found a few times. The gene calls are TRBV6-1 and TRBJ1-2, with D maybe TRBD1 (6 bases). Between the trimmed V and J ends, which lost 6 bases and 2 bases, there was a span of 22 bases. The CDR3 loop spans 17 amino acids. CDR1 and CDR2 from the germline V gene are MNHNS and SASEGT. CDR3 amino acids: CASSRRGGRGENYGYTF. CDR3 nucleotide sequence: TGTGCCAGCAGCAGGCGAGGGGGGCGAGGGGAAAACTATGGCTACACCTTC.

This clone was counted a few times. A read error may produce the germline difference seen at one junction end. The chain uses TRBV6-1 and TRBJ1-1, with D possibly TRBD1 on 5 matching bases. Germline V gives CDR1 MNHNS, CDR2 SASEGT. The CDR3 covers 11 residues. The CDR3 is CASREGTVVFF. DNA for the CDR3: TGTGCCAGCAGAGAAGGGACGGTGGTGTTCTTT.

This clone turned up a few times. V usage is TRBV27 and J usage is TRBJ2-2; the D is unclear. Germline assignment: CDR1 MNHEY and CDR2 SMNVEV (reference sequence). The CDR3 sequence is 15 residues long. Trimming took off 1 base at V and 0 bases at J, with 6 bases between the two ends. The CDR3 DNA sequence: TGTGCCAGCAGTTTATGGGGAACGAACACCGGGGAGCTGTTTTTT. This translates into CASSLWGTNTGELFF.

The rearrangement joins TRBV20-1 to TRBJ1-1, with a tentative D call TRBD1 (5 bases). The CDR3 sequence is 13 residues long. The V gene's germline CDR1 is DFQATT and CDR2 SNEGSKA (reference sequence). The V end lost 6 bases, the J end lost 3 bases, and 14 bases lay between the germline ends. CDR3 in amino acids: CSALKEGDTEAFF. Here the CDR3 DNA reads TGCAGTGCCCTAAAGGAAGGGGACACTGAAGCTTTCTTT.

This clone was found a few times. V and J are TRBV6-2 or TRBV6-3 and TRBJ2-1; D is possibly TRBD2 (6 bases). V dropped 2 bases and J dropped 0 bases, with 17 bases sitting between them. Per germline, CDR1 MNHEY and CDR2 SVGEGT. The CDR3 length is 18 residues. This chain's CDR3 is CASSYLGGAVPSYNEQFF. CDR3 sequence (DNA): TGTGCCAGCAGTTACCTCGGCGGGGCGGTTCCCTCCTACAATGAGCAGTTCTTC.

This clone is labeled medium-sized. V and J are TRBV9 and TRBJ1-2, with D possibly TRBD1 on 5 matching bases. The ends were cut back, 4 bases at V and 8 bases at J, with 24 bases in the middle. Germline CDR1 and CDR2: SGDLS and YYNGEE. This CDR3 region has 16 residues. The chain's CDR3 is CASSRRTGQAREGYTF. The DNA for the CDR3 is TGTGCCAGCAGCCGTCGGACGGGGCAGGCGCGGGAGGGCTACACCTTC.

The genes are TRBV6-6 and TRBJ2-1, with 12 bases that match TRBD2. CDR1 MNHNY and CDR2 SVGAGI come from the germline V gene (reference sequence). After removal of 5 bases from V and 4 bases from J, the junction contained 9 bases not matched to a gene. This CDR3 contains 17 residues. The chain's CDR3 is CASSTIGLAGKYNEQFF. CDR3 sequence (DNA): TGTGCCAGCAGTACCATCGGACTAGCGGGAAAGTACAATGAGCAGTTCTTC.

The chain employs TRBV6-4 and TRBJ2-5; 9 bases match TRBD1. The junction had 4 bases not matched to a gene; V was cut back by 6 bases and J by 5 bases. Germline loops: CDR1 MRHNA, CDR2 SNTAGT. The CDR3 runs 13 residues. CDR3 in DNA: TGTGCCAGCAGCGCGGACAGGGGTGAGACCCAGTACTTC. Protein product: CASSADRGETQYF.

The chain's CDR3 is CASSFRGTSYEQYF. In DNA form, the CDR3 reads TGTGCCAGCAGCTTCAGGGGAACCTCCTACGAGCAGTACTTC. The chain joins TRBV11-3 to TRBJ2-7; TRBD1 might be the D (6 bases). This CDR3 is 14 amino acids long. Germline CDR1 and CDR2: SGHNT and YENEEA. The V gene lost 3 bases and the J gene lost 0 bases, with 9 bases spanning the gap.

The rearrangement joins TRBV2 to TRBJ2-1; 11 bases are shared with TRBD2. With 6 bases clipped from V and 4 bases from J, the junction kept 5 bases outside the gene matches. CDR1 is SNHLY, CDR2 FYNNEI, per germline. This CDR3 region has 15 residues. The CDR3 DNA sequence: TGTGCCAGCAGCCCCGGGACTAGCGGTTACAATGAGCAGTTCTTC. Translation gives CASSPGTSGYNEQFF. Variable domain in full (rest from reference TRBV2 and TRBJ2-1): EPEVTQTPSHQVTQMGQEVILRCVPISNHLYFYWYRQILGQKVEFLVSFYNNEISEKSEIFDDQFSVERPDGSNFTLKIRSTKLEDSAMYFCASSPGTSGYNEQFFGPGTRLTVL.

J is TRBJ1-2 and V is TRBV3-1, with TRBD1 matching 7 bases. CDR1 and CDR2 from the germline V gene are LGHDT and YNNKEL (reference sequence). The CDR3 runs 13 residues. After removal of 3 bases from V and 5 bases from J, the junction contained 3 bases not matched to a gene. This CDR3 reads CASSHQGGYGYTF. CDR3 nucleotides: TGTGCCAGCAGCCACCAGGGGGGATATGGCTACACCTTC.